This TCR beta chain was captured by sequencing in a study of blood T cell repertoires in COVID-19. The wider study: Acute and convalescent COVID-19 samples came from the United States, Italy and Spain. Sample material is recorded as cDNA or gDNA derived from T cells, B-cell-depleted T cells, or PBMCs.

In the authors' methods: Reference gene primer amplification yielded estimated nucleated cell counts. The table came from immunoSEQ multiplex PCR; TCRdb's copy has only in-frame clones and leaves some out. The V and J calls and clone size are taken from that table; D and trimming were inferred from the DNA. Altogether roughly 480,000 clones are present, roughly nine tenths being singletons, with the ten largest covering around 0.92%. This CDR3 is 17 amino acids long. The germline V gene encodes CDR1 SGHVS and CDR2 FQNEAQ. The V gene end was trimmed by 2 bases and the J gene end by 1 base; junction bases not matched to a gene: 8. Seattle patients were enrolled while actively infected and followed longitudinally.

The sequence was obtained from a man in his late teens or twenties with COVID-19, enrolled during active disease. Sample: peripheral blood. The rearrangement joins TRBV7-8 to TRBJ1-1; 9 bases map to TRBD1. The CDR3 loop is CASSLRGQGSRNTEAFF. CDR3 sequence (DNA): TGTGCCAGCAGCTTAAGAGGACAGGGGAGCCGGAACACTGAAGCTTTCTTT.